Shown below are 22 T cell receptor beta chains from a single sample sequenced in a study of control samples from healthy donors and cancer patients. Using immunoSEQ multiplex PCR, the repertoire was profiled, and TCRdb retains in-frame clones only, with some absent. The repertoire holds fewer than 150,000 clones, with approximately 90% as singletons. The sample taken for sequencing was blood. Every receptor here comes from a man younger than 35 in good health.

The chain is built from TRBV30 and TRBJ2-5; 7 bases align to TRBD1. Germline CDR1 and CDR2: GTSNPN and SVGIG (reference sequence). The CDR3 spans 17 residues. Germline trimming cut 0 bases from V and 7 bases from J; bases unmatched to any gene: 17. The CDR3 region has the DNA TGTGCCTGGAGTGTTGATCGGACAGGCGCCTCGTGGGGGACCCAGTACTTC. It yields the protein CAWSVDRTGASWGTQYF.

The rearrangement joins TRBV4-1 to TRBJ2-1; 8 positions agree with TRBD2. Germline CDR1 reads MGHRA; CDR2 reads YSYEKL. The CDR3 consists of 18 residues. V dropped 2 bases and J dropped 3; count of bases not matched to a gene: 12. The CDR3 DNA follows: TGCGCCAGCAGCCAAACCGCCGCTGGGAGCGGGGGCTACAATGAGCAGTTCTTC. Translation: CASSQTAAGSGGYNEQFF.

In its sample, this clone was seen once. This chain joins TRBV30 and TRBJ2-7, with TRBD1 as a possible D gene (6 bases). Trimming left V 5 bases short and J 4 bases short, with 18 bases between. The CDR3 covers 14 residues. The germline V gene encodes CDR1 GTSNPN and CDR2 SVGIG (reference sequence). CDR3 amino acids: CAWAPPGTIYEQYF. The CDR3 DNA follows: TGTGCCTGGGCCCCTCCCGGGACAATTTACGAGCAGTACTTC. The variable domain in full, completed from reference TRBV30 and TRBJ2-7, reads SQTIHQWPATLVQPVGSPLSLECTVEGTSNPNLYWYRQAAGRGLQLLFYSVGIGQISSEVPQNLSASRPQDRQFILSSKKLLLSDSGFYLCAWAPPGTIYEQYFGPGTRLTVT.

The chain links TRBV7-9 to TRBJ1-1; no reliable D call. Germline-derived CDR1 and CDR2 are SEHNR and FQNEAQ (reference sequence). CDR3 length equals 12 residues. Trimming shortened V by 5 bases and J by 11 bases, and 15 bases separated the two germline ends. CDR3 bases: TGTGCCAGCAGCCCGGGCGGGGTAGGGGCTTTCTTT. Amino acids: CASSPGGVGAFF.

This chain links TRBV13 with TRBJ1-2; possibly TRBD1 for D (5 bases). Germline V gene data show CDR1 as PRHDT and CDR2 as FYEKMQ (reference sequence). This CDR3 is 14 amino acids long. With 5 bases removed from V and 2 bases from J, the gap between germline ends came to 12 bases. CDR3 sequence: CASSEAQGNYGYTF. CDR3 coding DNA: TGTGCCAGCAGCGAGGCCCAGGGAAACTATGGCTACACCTTC. Variable domain in full (rest from reference TRBV13 and TRBJ1-2): AAGVIQSPRHLIKEKRETATLKCYPIPRHDTVYWYQQGPGQDPQFLISFYEKMQSDKGSIPDRFSAQQFSDYHSELNMSSLELGDSALYFCASSEAQGNYGYTFGSGTRLTVV.

The chain joins TRBV6-2 or TRBV6-3 to TRBJ2-5; D uncertain. V shed 6 bases and J shed 2 bases, with 7 bases lying between them. CDR1 is MNHEY, CDR2 SVGEGT, per germline. The length of the CDR3 is 12 residues. The CDR3 sequence is CASSRPQETQYF. The CDR3 DNA reads TGTGCCAGCAGCCGACCGCAAGAGACCCAGTACTTC.

The J gene is TRBJ2-7, the V gene TRBV7-2; 7 bases map to TRBD1. J was trimmed by 5 bases and V by 0 bases; bases with no gene match: 1. The CDR3 runs 13 residues. CDR1 SGHTA and CDR2 FQGNSA come from the germline V gene. As DNA, the CDR3 is TGTGCCAGCAGCTTAGCGGGGACAGACGAGCAGTACTTC. It yields the protein CASSLAGTDEQYF.

The genes are TRBV5-1 and TRBJ2-5, with D unresolved. This CDR3 comprises 13 residues. Germline V gene sequence: CDR1 SGHRS, CDR2 YFSETQ. V shed 2 bases and J shed 1 base, with 6 bases lying between them. CDR3 nucleotide sequence: TGCGCCAGCAGCTTCGGCGTCCAAGAGACCCAGTACTTC. It yields the protein CASSFGVQETQYF.

This clone was seen a few times. The genes are TRBV5-1 and TRBJ2-2; D call uncertain. CDR1 is SGHRS, CDR2 YFSETQ, per germline. The CDR3 is 14 amino acids. The V end lost 4 bases, the J end lost 6 bases, and 13 bases lay between the germline ends. CDR3 protein: CASSQSLTAGELFF. The CDR3 DNA reads as TGCGCCAGCAGCCAGAGCTTAACCGCCGGGGAGCTGTTTTTT.

The chain combines TRBV7-2 with TRBJ1-2; 8 nucleotides agree with TRBD1. The CDR3 runs to 14 residues. Germline V gene lookup returns CDR1 SGHTA and CDR2 FQGNSA. V lost 2 bases and J lost 3; bases outside the gene matches: 2. Here the CDR3 reads CASSLTGQDYGYTF. Here the CDR3 DNA reads TGTGCCAGCAGCTTAACGGGACAGGACTATGGCTACACCTTC.

The chain recombines TRBV19 with TRBJ2-2; TRBD1 agrees at 8 bases. The CDR3 loop spans 15 amino acids. CDR1 is LNHDA and CDR2 is SQIVND in the germline V gene (reference sequence). The J segment lost 5 bases and the V segment lost 8 bases, leaving 10 bases of the junction unmatched. CDR3 in amino acids: CASGTGRQGTGELFF. CDR3 coding DNA: TGTGCCAGTGGTACGGGGAGACAGGGGACCGGGGAGCTGTTTTTT.

The chain employs TRBV24-1 and TRBJ2-2, with D uncertain. The germline gives CDR1 KGHDR, CDR2 SFDVKD. V gave up 4 bases and J gave up 4 bases, with 15 bases separating them. This CDR3 spans 16 amino acids. CDR3 sequence reads: CATSDSGRETTGELFF. As DNA, the CDR3 is TGTGCCACCAGTGACTCAGGTAGAGAGACCACCGGGGAGCTGTTTTTT.

This chain joins TRBV3-1 (or the pseudogene TRBV3-2) and TRBJ2-5; D call uncertain. This CDR3 is 14 amino acids long. Trimming removed 2 bases from V and 2 bases from J, with 9 bases in between. Germline values: CDR1 LGHDT, CDR2 YNNKEL (reference sequence). The CDR3 spells CASSQLGQQETQYF. Written as DNA, the CDR3 is TGTGCCAGCAGCCAATTAGGTCAGCAAGAGACCCAGTACTTC.

The CDR3 DNA reads TGCGCCAGCAGCTTGGCCGCTGCAGGCAGCTCTGGAAACACCATATATTTT. Encoded protein: CASSLAAAGSSGNTIYF. The chain uses TRBV5-1 and TRBJ1-3, with D uncertain. Per the germline V gene, CDR1 is SGHRS and CDR2 is YFSETQ. Deletions cut 0 bases from V and 0 bases from J, with 13 bases between. The CDR3 covers 17 residues.

The CDR3 DNA reads as TGTGCCAGTAAGGGTATAACCAGTGAGGCAAAACTGTTTTTT. Amino acid sequence: CASKGITSEAKLFF. V usage is TRBV19 and J usage is TRBJ1-4; unclear D gene. Looked up from germline, CDR1 is LNHDA and CDR2 is SQIVND (reference sequence). The CDR3 loop spans 14 amino acids. The V end was cut by 7 bases, the J end by 10 bases, with 19 bases between.

Only one count was recorded for this clone. The V and J genes are TRBV9 and TRBJ2-7; TRBD1 matches 8 bases. The CDR3 consists of 14 residues. V gave up 4 bases and J gave up 0 bases; unmatched junction bases: 3. Germline V gives CDR1 SGDLS, CDR2 YYNGEE. CDR3 nucleotide sequence: TGTGCCAGCAGCACAGGGGGGAGCTCCTACGAGCAGTACTTC. Its protein product is CASSTGGSSYEQYF.

The V and J genes are TRBV12-5 and TRBJ1-1; D call uncertain. The CDR3 covers 13 residues. V lost 3 bases and J lost 5, with 10 bases in between. The germline V gene has CDR1 LGHNT and CDR2 FRNRAP. CDR3 sequence reads: CASGLYSGTEAFF. As DNA, the CDR3 is TGTGCTAGTGGTTTATACAGTGGGACTGAAGCTTTCTTT.

The chain employs TRBV9 and TRBJ1-6, with TRBD1 matching over 9 bases. The CDR3 totals 16 residues. V dropped 4 bases and J dropped 5; count of bases not matched to a gene: 7. Germline-derived CDR1 and CDR2 are SGDLS and YYNGEE. In nucleotides, the CDR3 is TGTGCCAGCAGCACGGGACAGGGAGGGGATAATTCACCCCTCCACTTT. Its translation: CASSTGQGGDNSPLHF.

The gene calls are TRBV11-2 and TRBJ2-1, with a possible D match to TRBD1 (5 bases). The V gene's germline CDR1 is SGHAT and CDR2 FQNNGV. V lost 1 base to trimming and J lost 8 bases, with 12 bases between them. CDR3 size: 14 residues. The CDR3 region has the DNA TGTGCCAGCAGCTTAGTCGCAGGGATCGATGAGCAGTTCTTC. The encoded protein is CASSLVAGIDEQFF.

The chain has TRBV9 and TRBJ1-5; D is perhaps TRBD1 (5 bases). The V end was cut by 4 bases, the J end by 7 bases, with 18 bases between. Germline CDR1 and CDR2: SGDLS and YYNGEE. There are 15 residues in the CDR3. This chain's CDR3 is CASSPIWGETQPQHF. CDR3 nucleotides: TGTGCCAGCAGCCCGATTTGGGGGGAGACGCAGCCCCAGCATTTT.

The chain carries TRBV12-5 and TRBJ1-1; D remains ambiguous. Looked up from germline, CDR1 is LGHNT and CDR2 is FRNRAP. The CDR3 has 12 amino acids. V dropped 6 bases and J dropped 7 bases, with 12 bases sitting between them. In nucleotides, the CDR3 is TGTGCTAGTGGCCACACTGTAGATGAAGCTTTCTTT. As protein: CASGHTVDEAFF.

This clone was detected only once. The V and J genes are TRBV15 and TRBJ2-3; D not resolved. CDR1 is LNHNV and CDR2 is YYDKDF in the germline V gene (reference sequence). The CDR3 has 15 residues. V shed 1 base and J shed 3 bases, with 11 bases lying between them. CDR3 residues: CATSRGVVGTDTQYF. DNA of the CDR3: TGTGCCACCAGCAGAGGGGTAGTCGGTACAGATACGCAGTATTTT.